Listed here are 14 T cell receptor beta chains from one sample, sequenced in a study of blood T cell repertoires in COVID-19. Assay: immunoSEQ multiplex PCR; the TCRdb copy retains only in-frame clones and omits some. Here the sample spans over 100,000 clones, more than 80% being singletons. Sequenced material: peripheral blood. These receptors were taken from an older woman with acute or convalescent COVID-19.

V and J are TRBV5-4 and TRBJ1-6, with 7 bases matching TRBD1. From germline, CDR1 is SGHNT and CDR2 YYREEE (reference sequence). J gave up 6 bases and V 3 bases, and 9 bases lay outside the gene matches. The CDR3 extends over 16 amino acids. CDR3 residues: CASSYYTGEANSPLHF. The CDR3 coding sequence is TGTGCCAGCAGCTACTACACAGGGGAGGCTAATTCACCCCTCCACTTT.

V is TRBV19 and J is TRBJ2-1, with TRBD2 matching over 10 bases. Germline V gene sequence: CDR1 LNHDA, CDR2 SQIVND (reference sequence). V dropped 3 bases and J dropped 2; count of bases not matched to a gene: 4. This CDR3 is built from 16 residues. The CDR3 loop reads CASSIGAGGPYNEQFF. The CDR3 DNA reads as TGTGCCAGTAGTATTGGAGCGGGGGGGCCCTACAATGAGCAGTTCTTC.

This clone was seen a single time. V usage is TRBV30 and J usage is TRBJ1-3, with unresolved D. This CDR3 has 15 amino acids. CDR1 GTSNPN and CDR2 SVGIG come from the germline V gene (reference sequence). Trimming took off 0 bases at V and 3 bases at J, with 12 bases between the two ends. The CDR3: CAWSVSGSGGNTIYF. CDR3 sequence (DNA): TGTGCCTGGAGTGTTTCGGGGAGCGGTGGAAACACCATATATTTT.

The chain employs TRBV2 and TRBJ1-1; D is unresolved. CDR1 is SNHLY and CDR2 is FYNNEI in the germline V gene. The CDR3 is 17 amino acids. V gave up 2 bases and J gave up 1 base, with 17 bases separating them. The DNA for the CDR3 is TGTGCCAGCAGTGAACGGGTAGCACAGACTAAGAACACTGAAGCTTTCTTT. Amino acids: CASSERVAQTKNTEAFF.

This chain uses TRBV19 with TRBJ1-1; maybe TRBD1 (6 bases). Germline V CDR1 and CDR2: LNHDA, SQIVND (reference sequence). The ends were cut back, 7 bases at V and 1 base at J, with 22 bases in the middle. The CDR3 sequence is 17 residues long. The CDR3 coding sequence is TGTGCCAGTACCCCGGCGGGGGGCGGGAGACCGAACACTGAAGCTTTCTTT. It translates to CASTPAGGGRPNTEAFF.

The chain employs TRBV5-5 and TRBJ1-5, with D maybe TRBD1 (5 bases). The CDR3 totals 14 residues. Germline V gives CDR1 SGHKS, CDR2 YYEKEE (reference sequence). The V gene lost 2 bases and the J gene lost 4 bases, with 10 bases spanning the gap. CDR3 nucleotide sequence: TGTGCCAGCAGCTTAGACAGAGGAAATCAGCCCCAGCATTTT. Protein product: CASSLDRGNQPQHF.

The V gene is TRBV5-1, the J gene TRBJ1-5, with TRBD1 matching 7 bases. There are 15 residues in the CDR3. Germline CDR1 reads SGHRS; CDR2 reads YFSETQ. With 4 bases clipped from V and 2 bases from J, the junction kept 6 bases outside the gene matches. CDR3: CASSPGQRGNQPQHF. The CDR3, as DNA: TGCGCCAGCAGCCCGGGACAGAGGGGCAATCAGCCCCAGCATTTT.

This chain joins TRBV27 and TRBJ1-4, with D uncertain. The germline gives CDR1 MNHEY, CDR2 SMNVEV (reference sequence). V was cut by 5 bases and J by 8 bases, with 15 bases left in between. The CDR3 extends over 14 amino acids. The CDR3 spells CASSRVASGEKLFF. The CDR3 DNA is TGTGCCAGCAGTAGGGTGGCGTCGGGGGAAAAACTGTTTTTT.

This clone appeared once. The chain has TRBV19 and TRBJ2-7; tentative D call: TRBD1 (6 bases). In germline, CDR1 is LNHDA, CDR2 SQIVND (reference sequence). This CDR3 contains 15 residues. Trimming shortened V by 6 bases and J by 0 bases, and 15 bases separated the two germline ends. CDR3 amino acids: CASRTGRDTSYEQYF. CDR3 DNA sequence: TGTGCCAGTAGGACAGGCCGGGACACCTCCTACGAGCAGTACTTC. Looking up the rest from reference TRBV19 and TRBJ2-7 gives the full variable domain: DGGITQSPKYLFRKEGQNVTLSCEQNLNHDAMYWYRQDPGQGLRLIYYSQIVNDFQKGDIAEGYSVSREKKESFPLTVTSAQKNPTAFYLCASRTGRDTSYEQYFGPGTRLTVT.

This clone has just one count. The chain combines TRBV9 with TRBJ1-3; TRBD1 might be the D (5 bases). The CDR3 extends over 15 amino acids. Germline V gene sequence: CDR1 SGDLS, CDR2 YYNGEE. V lost 2 bases and J lost 4, with 13 bases in between. CDR3 residues: CASSVGGTYGNTIYF. As DNA, the CDR3 is TGTGCCAGCAGCGTCGGGGGGACTTACGGAAACACCATATATTTT.

CDR3 DNA sequence: TGTGCCAGCCCGGGACAGATGAACACTGAAGCTTTCTTT. This gives the protein CASPGQMNTEAFF. The chain joins TRBV6-5 to TRBJ1-1; TRBD1 aligns across 7 bases. CDR3 length: 13 amino acids. Germline CDR1 MNHEY, CDR2 SVGAGI. V was pared by 8 bases and J by 0 bases, with 3 bases of the junction left unmatched.

The genes are TRBV5-1 and TRBJ1-1; no firm D call. Germline V lookup: CDR1 SGHRS, CDR2 YFSETQ. Trimming pared 0 bases from V and 4 bases from J, leaving 10 bases between. CDR3 length: 14 residues. The CDR3 reads CASSLGGEGTEAFF. CDR3 coding DNA: TGCGCCAGCAGCTTGGGCGGGGAGGGCACTGAAGCTTTCTTT.

This CDR3 is CASSLLGAFSGANVLTF. In nucleotides, the CDR3 is TGTGCCAGCAGCTTGCTGGGGGCATTCTCTGGGGCCAACGTCCTGACTTTC. The rearrangement uses TRBV5-8 and TRBJ2-6; D perhaps matches TRBD1 (6 bases). Germline loops: CDR1 SGHTS, CDR2 YDEGEE. V shed 1 base and J shed 0 bases, with 11 bases lying between them. The length of the CDR3 is 17 residues. The whole variable domain, filled in from reference TRBV5-8 and TRBJ2-6, reads EAGVTQSPTHLIKTRGQQATLRCSPISGHTSVYWYQQALGLGLQFLLWYDEGEERNRGNFPPRFSGRQFPNYSSELNVNALELEDSALYLCASSLLGAFSGANVLTFGAGSRLTVL.

This clone was seen more than once but under ten times. The J gene is TRBJ1-5, the V gene TRBV3-1 (or the pseudogene TRBV3-2); D gene ambiguous. The V end lost 3 bases, the J end lost 6 bases, and 9 bases lay between the germline ends. Per germline, CDR1 LGHDT and CDR2 YNNKEL (reference sequence). This CDR3 spans 13 amino acids. The CDR3 here is CASSQGFGQPQHF. CDR3 DNA sequence: TGTGCCAGCAGCCAGGGCTTCGGTCAGCCCCAGCATTTT.